This T cell receptor beta chain is from a study of blood T cell repertoires in COVID-19. In the study overall: Samples representing acute and convalescent COVID-19 were sourced from the United States, Italy and Spain. T cells, B-cell-depleted T cells, or PBMCs supplied cDNA or gDNA.

Trimming removed 6 bases from V and 9 bases from J; junction bases left unmatched: 12. Germline V lookup: CDR1 MNHEY, CDR2 SVGEGT. The CDR3 totals 15 residues. In the original workflow: Quantification of nucleated cells was approximated via reference gene primer amplification. The repertoire was sequenced with immunoSEQ multiplex PCR; TCRdb's copy has only in-frame clones and lacks some. The DNA was the basis for D and trimming; V, J and clone size are from that table. The sample carries some 400,000 clones, more than 65% recorded once. The clonotype originates from a human donor with acute or convalescent COVID-19. The donor label of this sample is uncertain. The rearrangement uses TRBV6-2 or TRBV6-3 and TRBJ2-1, with TRBD2 matching over 9 bases. The sample comprised peripheral blood. The CDR3 region has the DNA TGTGCCAGCAGCCCCCGCGGGAGGGCCTTGGGTGAGCAGTTCTTC. It encodes CASSPRGRALGEQFF.